The 19 T cell receptor beta chains listed next were all sequenced from one sample in a study of blood T cell repertoires in COVID-19. Sequencing was performed with immunoSEQ multiplex PCR; in TCRdb, only in-frame clones are kept and a portion is missing. The data hold 68,000 or so clones, with nearly 90% observed a single time. The sequencing input was peripheral blood. The origin of the receptors is a man aged 70-80 years with active or convalescent COVID-19.

The genes are TRBV10-2 and TRBJ2-3, with TRBD2 identical over 11 bases. V shed 7 bases, J shed 2 bases, and the junction held 5 bases outside the gene matches. CDR3 size: 15 residues. Germline loops: CDR1 WSHSY, CDR2 SAAADI. CDR3 in amino acids: CASKISGGATDTQYF. DNA for the CDR3: TGCGCCAGCAAGATTAGCGGGGGGGCCACAGATACGCAGTATTTT.

The gene calls are TRBV28 and TRBJ2-2; D is possibly TRBD1 (6 bases). The CDR3 consists of 15 residues. Germline CDR1 MDHEN, CDR2 SYDVKM. V was trimmed by 7 bases and J by 2 bases, leaving 14 bases between them. The CDR3 sequence is CASTLTGGNTGELFF. The DNA of the CDR3 is TGTGCCAGCACCTTGACAGGAGGCAACACCGGGGAGCTGTTTTTT.

The chain carries TRBV5-4 and TRBJ2-7; 10 bases line up with TRBD1. The trim removed 2 bases at V and 3 bases at J, leaving 5 bases unmatched. This CDR3 region has 15 residues. CDR1 and CDR2 from the germline V gene are SGHNT and YYREEE (reference sequence). CDR3 in amino acids: CASSLQTGGLYEQYF. The CDR3 coding sequence is TGTGCCAGCAGCTTACAGACAGGGGGCCTCTACGAGCAGTACTTC.

The sample holds a few counts of this clone. This chain uses TRBV9 with TRBJ2-1; TRBD1 matches at 8 bases. The ends lost 0 bases at V and 4 bases at J; junction bases unmatched: 3. CDR1 and CDR2 from the germline V gene are SGDLS and YYNGEE. The CDR3 length is 15 residues. This CDR3 reads CASSVGRQGYNEQFF. In DNA form, the CDR3 reads TGTGCCAGCAGCGTAGGGAGACAGGGGTACAATGAGCAGTTCTTC.

V usage is TRBV29-1 and J usage is TRBJ2-7, with 7 bases that match TRBD2. The CDR3 contains 14 residues. J gave up 3 bases and V 4 bases, and 9 bases lay outside the gene matches. The V gene's germline CDR1 is SQVTM and CDR2 ANQGSEA. The CDR3 DNA sequence: TGCAGCGTTGGGCACCCTGGGGGGGGCTACGAGCAGTACTTC. Its translation is CSVGHPGGGYEQYF.

This clone showed up just a few times. V is TRBV6-6 and J is TRBJ1-5; maybe TRBD1 (5 bases). From germline, CDR1 is MNHNY and CDR2 SVGAGI (reference sequence). The CDR3 has 13 amino acids. V lost 10 bases and J 7 bases, leaving 17 bases between the germline ends. As DNA, the CDR3 is TGTGCCACCACCCGAGGGGAGGGACAGCCCCAGCATTTT. Protein: CATTRGEGQPQHF.

The chain carries TRBV19 and TRBJ1-5, with 9 bases fitting TRBD1. CDR1 and CDR2 from the germline V gene are LNHDA and SQIVND (reference sequence). V gave up 7 bases and J gave up 6 bases; unmatched junction bases: 4. This CDR3 comprises 13 residues. CDR3 nucleotides: TGTGCCAGTAAACAGGGGGCATTTCAGCCCCAGCATTTT. Translating it yields CASKQGAFQPQHF.

The rearrangement joins TRBV5-1 to TRBJ1-3, with TRBD1 matching over 7 bases. CDR3 length equals 17 residues. The germline V gene has CDR1 SGHRS and CDR2 YFSETQ. V shed 4 bases, J shed 4 bases, and the junction held 14 bases outside the gene matches. CDR3: CASSLRTGAALGNTIYF. CDR3 DNA sequence: TGCGCCAGCAGCCTTCGGACAGGAGCGGCGTTGGGAAACACCATATATTTT.

The chain links TRBV24-1 to TRBJ1-2; the D gene is possibly TRBD1 (5 bases). Germline CDR1 and CDR2: KGHDR and SFDVKD. The CDR3 loop spans 13 amino acids. The germline V and J ends were trimmed by 2 bases and 5 bases, with 8 bases remaining between them. CDR3 region: CATSDSPGYGYTF. In nucleotides, the CDR3 is TGTGCCACCAGTGATTCCCCAGGGTATGGCTACACCTTC.

The CDR3 nucleotides read TGTGCCAGCAGTTACTCGACAGGGCGGAATCAGCCCCAGCATTTT. Translating it yields CASSYSTGRNQPQHF. This chain links TRBV6-5 with TRBJ1-5; TRBD1 agrees at 7 bases. Germline V gene data show CDR1 as MNHEY and CDR2 as SVGAGI. V trimming: 0 bases; J trimming: 4 bases; junction bases outside the gene matches: 3. The CDR3 is made up of 15 amino acids.

The chain carries TRBV28 and TRBJ2-7; 9 nucleotides line up with TRBD1. This CDR3 is 15 amino acids long. With V trimmed by 6 bases and J by 0 bases, 6 bases remained unmatched. The V gene's germline CDR1 is MDHEN and CDR2 SYDVKM. The CDR3 nucleotides are TGTGCCAGCAGAGATCGGACAGGGGCCTCCTACGAGCAGTACTTC. Translation gives CASRDRTGASYEQYF. The complete variable domain, with remaining parts taken from reference TRBV28 and TRBJ2-7, reads DVKVTQSSRYLVKRTGEKVFLECVQDMDHENMFWYRQDPGLGLRLIYFSYDVKMKEKGDIPEGYSVSREKKERFSLILESASTNQTSMYLCASRDRTGASYEQYFGPGTRLTVT.

The rearrangement joins TRBV7-2 to TRBJ2-1; D might be TRBD2 (6 bases). The CDR3 totals 15 residues. CDR1 is SGHTA, CDR2 FQGNSA, per germline. The V end was cut by 0 bases, the J end by 3 bases, with 9 bases between. The CDR3 sequence: CASSLAEGLYNEQFF. DNA of the CDR3: TGTGCCAGCAGCTTAGCGGAGGGGCTCTACAATGAGCAGTTCTTC.

This rearrangement joins TRBV6-5 to TRBJ2-7; maybe TRBD1 (6 bases). The CDR3 loop spans 14 amino acids. Germline V gives CDR1 MNHEY, CDR2 SVGAGI. Deletions cut 2 bases from V and 1 base from J, with 9 bases between. The DNA of the CDR3 is TGTGCCAGCAGTTACACCGACAGGTCCTACGAGCAGTACTTC. Translation gives CASSYTDRSYEQYF.

This chain connects TRBV4-1 to TRBJ2-7; 8 bases align to TRBD2. The CDR3 extends over 17 amino acids. V lost 2 bases and J lost 0; bases outside the gene matches: 9. The germline CDR1 and CDR2 sequences are MGHRA and YSYEKL. Written as DNA, the CDR3 is TGCGCCAGCAGCCAACCCGCGGGGGGCCGTAACTCCTACGAGCAGTACTTC. This translates into CASSQPAGGRNSYEQYF.

This sequence joins TRBV30 and TRBJ2-4; 11 nucleotides match TRBD1. Trimming cost V 3 bases and J 14 bases; bases outside gene matches: 12. Germline loops: CDR1 GTSNPN, CDR2 SVGIG (reference sequence). The CDR3 totals 14 residues. CDR3 in amino acids: CAWSSKGQGVIEYF. CDR3 nucleotide sequence: TGTGCCTGGAGCTCAAAGGGACAGGGGGTAATAGAGTACTTC.

This clone was observed once. For the CDR3, the DNA is TGCGCCAGCAGCCTCCTACTTCCCTCGGTGCAGTACTTC. As protein: CASSLLLPSVQYF. V is TRBV4-1 and J is TRBJ2-7; no clear D gene. The V end was cut by 4 bases, the J end by 9 bases, with 16 bases between. The V gene's germline CDR1 is MGHRA and CDR2 YSYEKL. The CDR3 covers 13 residues.

The chain recombines TRBV28 with TRBJ2-7, with 8 bases identical to TRBD1. V gave up 9 bases and J gave up 7 bases; unmatched junction bases: 8. There are 12 residues in the CDR3. CDR1 is MDHEN, CDR2 SYDVKM, per germline. CDR3 amino acids: CASRQGAGEQYF. Here the CDR3 DNA reads TGTGCCAGTAGGCAGGGGGCGGGAGAGCAGTACTTC.

Note on this clone: Other DNA sequences in the same sample also yield this CDR3. The rearrangement links TRBV19 to TRBJ1-2; D is unresolved. Trimming pared 2 bases from V and 5 bases from J, leaving 6 bases between. The germline CDR1 and CDR2 sequences are LNHDA and SQIVND (reference sequence). The CDR3 runs to 12 residues. The CDR3 DNA is TGTGCCAGTAGTATAAGAGGATATGGCTACACCTTC. This gives the protein CASSIRGYGYTF.

This chain links TRBV24-1 with TRBJ2-5; tentatively, D is TRBD2 (6 bases). V dropped 6 bases and J dropped 2 bases, with 12 bases sitting between them. CDR3 length equals 14 residues. Germline values: CDR1 KGHDR, CDR2 SFDVKD. The DNA of the CDR3 is TGTGCCACCAGTCCTGCCGGGACTCAAGAGACCCAGTACTTC. Translated: CATSPAGTQETQYF.